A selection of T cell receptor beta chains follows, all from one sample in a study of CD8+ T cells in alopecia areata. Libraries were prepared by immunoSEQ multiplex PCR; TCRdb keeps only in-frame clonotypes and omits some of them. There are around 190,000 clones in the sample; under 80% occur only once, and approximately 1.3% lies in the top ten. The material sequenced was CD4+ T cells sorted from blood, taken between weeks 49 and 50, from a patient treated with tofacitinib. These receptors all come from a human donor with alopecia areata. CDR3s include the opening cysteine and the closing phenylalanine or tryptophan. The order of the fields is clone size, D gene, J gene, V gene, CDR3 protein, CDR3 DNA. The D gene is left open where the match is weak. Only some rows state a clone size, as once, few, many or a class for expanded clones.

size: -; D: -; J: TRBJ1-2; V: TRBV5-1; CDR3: CASSFDNNYGYTF; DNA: TGCGCCAGCAGCTTTGACAATAACTATGGCTACACCTTC
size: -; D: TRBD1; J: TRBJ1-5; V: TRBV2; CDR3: CASSRQGRNQPQHF; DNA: TGTGCCAGCAGCCGACAGGGGAGAAATCAGCCCCAGCATTTT
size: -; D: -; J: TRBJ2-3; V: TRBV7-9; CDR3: CASSPGAATDTQYF; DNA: TGTGCCAGCAGCCCCGGAGCGGCCACAGATACGCAGTATTTT
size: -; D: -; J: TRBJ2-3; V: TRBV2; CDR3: CASSVRPQGNTQYF; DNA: TGTGCCAGCAGTGTAAGACCGCAGGGGAATACGCAGTATTTT
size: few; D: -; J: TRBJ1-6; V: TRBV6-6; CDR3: CASSYRVASPLHF; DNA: TGTGCCAGCAGTTACAGGGTTGCTTCACCCCTCCACTTT
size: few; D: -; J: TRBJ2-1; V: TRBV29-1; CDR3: CSATRSQILFF; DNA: TGCAGCGCAACGAGGTCGCAGATTTTGTTCTTC
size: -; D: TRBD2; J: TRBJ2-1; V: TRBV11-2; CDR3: CASSSLAGAGEQFF; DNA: TGTGCCAGCAGCTCATTAGCGGGGGCCGGGGAGCAGTTCTTC
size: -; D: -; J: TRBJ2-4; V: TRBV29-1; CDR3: CSVEIETFAIQYF; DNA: TGCAGCGTTGAAATTGAGACCTTTGCCATTCAGTACTTC
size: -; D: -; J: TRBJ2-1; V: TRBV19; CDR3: CASSIGLYREQFF; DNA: TGTGCCAGTAGTATAGGTTTGTATCGGGAGCAGTTCTTC
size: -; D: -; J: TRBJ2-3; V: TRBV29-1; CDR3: CSVEWSRDTQYF; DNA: TGCAGCGTTGAGTGGTCTAGAGATACGCAGTATTTT
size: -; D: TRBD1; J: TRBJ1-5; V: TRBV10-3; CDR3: CATRGTGRNQPQHF; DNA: TGTGCCACCAGAGGGACAGGCCGGAATCAGCCCCAGCATTTT
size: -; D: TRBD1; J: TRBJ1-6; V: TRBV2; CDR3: CASGGQGKNSPLHF; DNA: TGTGCCAGCGGTGGACAGGGGAAAAATTCACCCCTCCACTTT
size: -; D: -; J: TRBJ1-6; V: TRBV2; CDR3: CASTDGGKSPLHF; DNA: TGTGCCAGCACCGACGGGGGAAAGTCACCCCTCCACTTT
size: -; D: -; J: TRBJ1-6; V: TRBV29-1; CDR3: CSVVGGSSYNSPLHF; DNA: TGCAGCGTTGTTGGGGGGAGCTCCTATAATTCACCCCTCCACTTT
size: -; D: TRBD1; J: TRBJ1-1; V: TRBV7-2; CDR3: CASSSRTGTEAFF; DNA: TGTGCCAGCAGCTCCCGGACAGGGACTGAAGCTTTCTTT
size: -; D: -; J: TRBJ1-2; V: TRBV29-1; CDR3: CSVDPTTNYGYTF; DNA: TGCAGCGTTGACCCAACAACTAACTATGGCTACACCTTC
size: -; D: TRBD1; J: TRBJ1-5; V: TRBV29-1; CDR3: CSVLGQFNQPQHF; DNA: TGCAGCGTCCTGGGACAGTTTAATCAGCCCCAGCATTTT
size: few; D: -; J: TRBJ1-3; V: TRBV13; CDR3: CASSLVSGNTIYF; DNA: TGTGCCAGCAGCTTAGTCTCTGGAAACACCATATATTTT
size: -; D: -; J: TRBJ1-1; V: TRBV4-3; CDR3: CASSRASGLMNTEAFF; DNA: TGCGCCAGCAGCCGAGCGTCCGGTTTAATGAACACTGAAGCTTTCTTT
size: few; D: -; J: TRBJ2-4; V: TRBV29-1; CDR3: CSVVYGGLNIQYF; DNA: TGCAGCGTTGTGTACGGCGGCTTGAACATTCAGTACTTC
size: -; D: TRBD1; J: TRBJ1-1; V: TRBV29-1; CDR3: CSVEVIQGAEAFF; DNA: TGCAGCGTTGAAGTTATTCAGGGGGCTGAAGCTTTCTTT
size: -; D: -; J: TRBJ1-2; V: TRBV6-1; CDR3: CASSEREARYYGYTF; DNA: TGTGCCAGCAGTGAAAGGGAGGCCCGCTACTATGGCTACACCTTC
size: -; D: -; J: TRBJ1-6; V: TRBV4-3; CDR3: CASSQEWGSPLHF; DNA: TGCGCCAGCAGCCAAGAGTGGGGTTCACCCCTCCACTTT
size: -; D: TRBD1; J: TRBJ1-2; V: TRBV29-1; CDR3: CSVGGTGYGYTF; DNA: TGCAGCGTTGGAGGGACAGGCTATGGCTACACCTTC
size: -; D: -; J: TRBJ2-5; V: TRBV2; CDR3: CASMTDRRQETQYF; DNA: TGTGCCAGCATGACGGACAGAAGGCAAGAGACCCAGTACTTC
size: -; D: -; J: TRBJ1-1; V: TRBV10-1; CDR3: CASSGLWNTEAFF; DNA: TGCGCCAGCAGCGGTCTCTGGAACACTGAAGCTTTCTTT
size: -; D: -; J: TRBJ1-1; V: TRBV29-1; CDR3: CSVELWGSNTEAFF; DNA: TGCAGCGTAGAGCTTTGGGGGAGCAACACTGAAGCTTTCTTT
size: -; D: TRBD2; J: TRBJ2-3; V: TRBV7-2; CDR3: CASSLDGGGATDTQYF; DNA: TGTGCCAGCAGCTTAGATGGCGGGGGGGCCACAGATACGCAGTATTTT
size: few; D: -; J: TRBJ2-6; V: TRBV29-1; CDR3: CSVGFTGANVLTF; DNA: TGCAGCGTTGGGTTTACAGGGGCCAACGTCCTGACTTTC
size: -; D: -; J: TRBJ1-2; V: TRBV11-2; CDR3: CASSLVTANYGYTF; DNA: TGTGCCAGCAGCCTTGTGACAGCTAACTATGGCTACACCTTC
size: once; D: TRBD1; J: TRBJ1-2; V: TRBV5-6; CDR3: CASSWNAGQGALGYGYTF; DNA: TGTGCCAGCAGCTGGAATGCCGGACAGGGGGCCCTAGGCTATGGCTACACCTTC
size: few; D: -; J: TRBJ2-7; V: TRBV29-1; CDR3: CSVVFSGQGYEQYF; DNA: TGCAGCGTTGTGTTCTCTGGGCAGGGCTACGAGCAGTACTTC
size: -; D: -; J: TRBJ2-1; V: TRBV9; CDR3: CASSVEVGGIVSNEQFF; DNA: TGTGCCAGCAGCGTAGAGGTCGGGGGAATTGTATCCAATGAGCAGTTCTTC
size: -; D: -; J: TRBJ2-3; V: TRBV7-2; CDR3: CASSPLLSTDTQYF; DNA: TGTGCCAGCAGCCCATTACTGAGCACAGATACGCAGTATTTT
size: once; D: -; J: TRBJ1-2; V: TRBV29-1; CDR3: CSVETGGDGYTF; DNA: TGCAGCGTTGAAACAGGTGGTGATGGCTACACCTTC
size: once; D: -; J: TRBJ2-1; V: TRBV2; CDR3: CASSEPNNNEQFF; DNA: TGTGCCAGCAGTGAGCCGAATAACAATGAGCAGTTCTTC
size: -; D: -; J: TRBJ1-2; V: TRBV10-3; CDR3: CAISDNAEGYGYTF; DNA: TGTGCCATCAGTGACAACGCCGAGGGATATGGCTACACCTTC
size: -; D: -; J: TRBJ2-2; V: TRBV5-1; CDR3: CASSLDVVLRGANTGELFF; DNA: TGCGCCAGCAGCTTGGATGTGGTTCTGCGAGGGGCGAACACCGGGGAGCTGTTTTTT
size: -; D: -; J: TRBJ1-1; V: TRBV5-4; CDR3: CASQGAGAEAFF; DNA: TGTGCCAGCCAAGGCGCGGGAGCCGAAGCTTTCTTT
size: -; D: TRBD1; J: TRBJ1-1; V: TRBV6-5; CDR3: CASSHPGGFGEAFF; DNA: TGTGCCAGCAGTCACCCAGGGGGGTTTGGTGAAGCTTTCTTT
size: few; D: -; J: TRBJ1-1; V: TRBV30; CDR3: CAWDRNTEAFF; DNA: TGTGCCTGGGACAGGAACACTGAAGCTTTCTTT
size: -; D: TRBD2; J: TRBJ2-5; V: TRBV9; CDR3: CASSSLTSGGQETQYF; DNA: TGTGCCAGCAGTTCACTGACTAGCGGTGGCCAAGAGACCCAGTACTTC
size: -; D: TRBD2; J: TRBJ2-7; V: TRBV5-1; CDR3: CASSREGEQYF; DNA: TGCGCCAGCAGCCGGGAGGGCGAGCAGTACTTC
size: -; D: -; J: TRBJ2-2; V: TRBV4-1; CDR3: CASSHVTEAELFF; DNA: TGCGCCAGCAGCCATGTGACGGAAGCGGAGCTGTTTTTT
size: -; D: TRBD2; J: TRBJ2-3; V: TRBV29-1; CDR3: CSVAGRLADTDTQYF; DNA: TGCAGCGTTGCGGGGAGGCTAGCGGACACAGATACGCAGTATTTT
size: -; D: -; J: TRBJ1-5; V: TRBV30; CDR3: CAWSAGAVTNQPQHF; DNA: TGTGCCTGGAGTGCTGGTGCGGTAACAAATCAGCCCCAGCATTTT
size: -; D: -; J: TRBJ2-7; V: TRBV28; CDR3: CASSFDRTSSYEQYF; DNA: TGTGCCAGCAGTTTTGACAGAACGAGCTCCTACGAGCAGTACTTC
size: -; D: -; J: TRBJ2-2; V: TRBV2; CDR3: CASNQGRGTGELFF; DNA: TGTGCCAGCAATCAGGGGCGAGGCACCGGGGAGCTGTTTTTT
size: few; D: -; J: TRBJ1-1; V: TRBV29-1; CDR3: CSVATTGVEAFF; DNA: TGCAGCGTTGCCACCACGGGTGTAGAAGCTTTCTTT
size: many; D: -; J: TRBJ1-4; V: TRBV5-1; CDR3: CASSSSGSGEKLFF; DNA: TGCGCCAGCAGCTCTTCAGGAAGTGGCGAAAAACTGTTTTTT
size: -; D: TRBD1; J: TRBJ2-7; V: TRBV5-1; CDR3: CASSQYRGRREQYF; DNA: TGCGCCAGCAGCCAGTACAGGGGGCGGAGGGAGCAGTACTTC
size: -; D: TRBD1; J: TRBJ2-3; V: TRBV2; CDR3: CASRKGAQADTQYF; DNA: TGTGCCAGCAGGAAGGGGGCCCAGGCAGATACGCAGTATTTT
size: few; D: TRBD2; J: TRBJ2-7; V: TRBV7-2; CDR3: CASSQAGERAYEQYF; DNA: TGTGCCAGCAGCCAAGCGGGAGAGAGGGCCTACGAGCAGTACTTC
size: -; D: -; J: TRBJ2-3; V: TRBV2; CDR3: CASRRETDTQYF; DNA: TGTGCCAGCAGGAGGGAGACGGATACGCAGTATTTT
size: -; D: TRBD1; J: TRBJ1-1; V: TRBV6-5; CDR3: CASSPDRGTEAFF; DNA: TGTGCCAGCAGTCCGGACAGGGGTACTGAAGCTTTCTTT
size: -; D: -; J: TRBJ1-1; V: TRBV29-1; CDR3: CSGRQSTNTEAFF; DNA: TGCAGCGGAAGACAGAGTACGAACACTGAAGCTTTCTTT
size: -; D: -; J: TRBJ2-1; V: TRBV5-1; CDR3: CASSFRGANYNEQFF; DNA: TGCGCCAGCAGCTTCAGGGGTGCTAACTACAATGAGCAGTTCTTC
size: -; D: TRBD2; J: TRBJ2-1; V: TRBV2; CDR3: CASRGDVQRGRWFF; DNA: TGTGCCAGCAGGGGAGATGTTCAGCGGGGGAGGTGGTTCTTC
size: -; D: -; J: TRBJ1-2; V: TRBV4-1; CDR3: CASSQDVRGSGYTF; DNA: TGCGCCAGCAGCCAAGACGTCAGGGGATCTGGCTACACCTTC
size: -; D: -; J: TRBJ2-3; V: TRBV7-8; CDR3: CASSIPGPGADTQYF; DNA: TGTGCCAGCAGCATCCCGGGGCCAGGGGCAGATACGCAGTATTTT